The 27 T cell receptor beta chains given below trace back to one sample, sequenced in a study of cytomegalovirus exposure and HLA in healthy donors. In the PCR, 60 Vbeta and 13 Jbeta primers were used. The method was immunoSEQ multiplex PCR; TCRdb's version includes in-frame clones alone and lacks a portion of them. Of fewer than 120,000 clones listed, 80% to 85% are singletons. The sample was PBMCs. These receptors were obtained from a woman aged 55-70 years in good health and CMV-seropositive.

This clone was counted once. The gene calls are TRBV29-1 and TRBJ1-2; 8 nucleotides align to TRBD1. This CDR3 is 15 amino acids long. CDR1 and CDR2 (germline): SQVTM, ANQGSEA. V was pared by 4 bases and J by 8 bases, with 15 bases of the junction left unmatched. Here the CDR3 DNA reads TGCAGCGTTGCCCAGGGGGCGCGGAGGTTAGGAGGCTACACCTTC. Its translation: CSVAQGARRLGGYTF. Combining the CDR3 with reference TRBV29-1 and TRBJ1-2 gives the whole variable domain SAVISQKPSRDICQRGTSLTIQCQVDSQVTMMFWYRQQPGQSLTLIATANQGSEATYESGFVIDKFPISRPNLTFSTLTVSNMSPEDSSIYLCSVAQGARRLGGYTFGSGTRLTVV.

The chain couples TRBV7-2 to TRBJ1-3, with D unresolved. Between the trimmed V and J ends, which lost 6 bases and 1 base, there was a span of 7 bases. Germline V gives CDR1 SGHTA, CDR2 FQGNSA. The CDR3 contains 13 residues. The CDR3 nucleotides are TGTGCCAGCAGGGAGGGATCTGGAAACACCATATATTTT. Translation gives CASREGSGNTIYF.

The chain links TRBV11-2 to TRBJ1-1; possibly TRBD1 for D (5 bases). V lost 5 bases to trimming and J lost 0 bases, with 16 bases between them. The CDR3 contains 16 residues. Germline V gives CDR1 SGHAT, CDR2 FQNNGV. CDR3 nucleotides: TGTGCCAGCAGCCGGAAGGGGCCGCCCATGAACACTGAAGCTTTCTTT. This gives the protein CASSRKGPPMNTEAFF.

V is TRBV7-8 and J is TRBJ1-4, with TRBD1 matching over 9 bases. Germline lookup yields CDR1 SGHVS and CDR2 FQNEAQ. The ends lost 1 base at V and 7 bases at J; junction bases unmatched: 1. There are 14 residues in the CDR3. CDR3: CASSLVDRGEKLFF. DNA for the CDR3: TGTGCCAGCAGCTTAGTGGACAGGGGTGAAAAACTGTTTTTT.

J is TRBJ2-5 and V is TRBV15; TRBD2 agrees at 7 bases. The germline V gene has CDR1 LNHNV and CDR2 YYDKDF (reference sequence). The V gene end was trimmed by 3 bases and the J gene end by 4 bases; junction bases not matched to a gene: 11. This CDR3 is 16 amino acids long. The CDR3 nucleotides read TGTGCCACCAGCAGGGGGAGGGGCGGAGGAAGAGAGACCCAGTACTTC. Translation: CATSRGRGGGRETQYF.

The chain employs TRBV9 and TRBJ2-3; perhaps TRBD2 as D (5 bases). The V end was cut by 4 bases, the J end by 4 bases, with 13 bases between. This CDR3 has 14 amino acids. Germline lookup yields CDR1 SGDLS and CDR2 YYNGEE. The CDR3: CASSLLVTPDTQYF. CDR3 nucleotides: TGTGCCAGCAGCCTACTAGTAACCCCAGATACGCAGTATTTT.

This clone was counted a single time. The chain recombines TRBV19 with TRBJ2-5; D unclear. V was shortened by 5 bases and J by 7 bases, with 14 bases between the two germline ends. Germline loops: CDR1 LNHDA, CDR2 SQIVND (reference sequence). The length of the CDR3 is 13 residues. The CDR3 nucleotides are TGTGCCAGTAGTCCGCGGTTGTTTGGGACCCAGTACTTC. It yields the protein CASSPRLFGTQYF.

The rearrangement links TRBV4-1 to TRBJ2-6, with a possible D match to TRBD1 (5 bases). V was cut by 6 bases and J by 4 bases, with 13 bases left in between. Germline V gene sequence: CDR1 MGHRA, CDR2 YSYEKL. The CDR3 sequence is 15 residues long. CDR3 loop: CASRFGGAGANVLTF. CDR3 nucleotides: TGCGCCAGCAGGTTCGGTGGGGCCGGGGCCAACGTCCTGACTTTC.

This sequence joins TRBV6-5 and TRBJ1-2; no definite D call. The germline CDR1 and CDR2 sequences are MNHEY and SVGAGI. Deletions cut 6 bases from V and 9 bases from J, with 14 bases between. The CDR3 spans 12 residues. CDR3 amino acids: CASRTDLWSYTF. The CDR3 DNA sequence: TGTGCCAGCAGGACTGACCTCTGGAGCTACACCTTC.

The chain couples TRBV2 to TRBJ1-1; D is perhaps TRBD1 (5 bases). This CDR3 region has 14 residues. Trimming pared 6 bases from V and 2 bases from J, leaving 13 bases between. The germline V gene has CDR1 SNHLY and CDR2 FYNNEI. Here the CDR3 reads CASRRGETNTEAFF. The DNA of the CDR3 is TGTGCCAGCAGACGGGGGGAGACAAACACTGAAGCTTTCTTT.

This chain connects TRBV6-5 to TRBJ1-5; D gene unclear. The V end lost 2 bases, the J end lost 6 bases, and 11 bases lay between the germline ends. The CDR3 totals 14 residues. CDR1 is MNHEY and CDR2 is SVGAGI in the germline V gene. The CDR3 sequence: CASSYGEGTQPQHF. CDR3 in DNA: TGTGCCAGCAGTTACGGAGAGGGAACTCAGCCCCAGCATTTT.

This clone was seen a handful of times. For the CDR3, the DNA is TGCGCCAGCAGTGTTGGGGAGGCTGGAAACACCATATATTTT. Translating gives CASSVGEAGNTIYF. This chain links TRBV5-1 with TRBJ1-3, with no clear D. With 5 bases removed from V and 2 bases from J, the gap between germline ends came to 11 bases. Germline assignment: CDR1 SGHRS and CDR2 YFSETQ. The CDR3 loop spans 14 amino acids.

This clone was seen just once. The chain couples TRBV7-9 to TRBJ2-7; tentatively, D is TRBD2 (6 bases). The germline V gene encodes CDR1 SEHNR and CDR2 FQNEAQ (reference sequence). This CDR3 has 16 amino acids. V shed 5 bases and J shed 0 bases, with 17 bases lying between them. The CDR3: CASSGATGVLSYEQYF. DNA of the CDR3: TGTGCCAGCAGCGGCGCGACGGGAGTTCTCTCCTACGAGCAGTACTTC.

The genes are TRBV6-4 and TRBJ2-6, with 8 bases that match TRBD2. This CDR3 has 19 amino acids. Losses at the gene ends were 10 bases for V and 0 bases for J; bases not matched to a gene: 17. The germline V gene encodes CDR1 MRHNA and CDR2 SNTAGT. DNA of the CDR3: TGTGCCACGCCTGGTAGCGGGGAACTTCCCCGCTCTGGGGCCAACGTCCTGACTTTC. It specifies CATPGSGELPRSGANVLTF.

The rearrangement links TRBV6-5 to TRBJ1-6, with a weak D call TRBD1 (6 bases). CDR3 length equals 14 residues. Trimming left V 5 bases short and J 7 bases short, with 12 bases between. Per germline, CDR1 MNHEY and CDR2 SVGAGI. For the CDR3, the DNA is TGTGCCAGCAGTCGTACAGGGCGGAATTCACCCCTCCACTTT. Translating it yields CASSRTGRNSPLHF.

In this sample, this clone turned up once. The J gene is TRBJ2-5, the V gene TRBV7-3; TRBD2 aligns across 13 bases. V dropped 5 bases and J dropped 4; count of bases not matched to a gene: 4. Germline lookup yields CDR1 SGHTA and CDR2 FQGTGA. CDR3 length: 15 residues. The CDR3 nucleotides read TGTGCCAGCAGCCCTGGACTAGCGGGAGTAGAGACCCAGTACTTC. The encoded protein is CASSPGLAGVETQYF.

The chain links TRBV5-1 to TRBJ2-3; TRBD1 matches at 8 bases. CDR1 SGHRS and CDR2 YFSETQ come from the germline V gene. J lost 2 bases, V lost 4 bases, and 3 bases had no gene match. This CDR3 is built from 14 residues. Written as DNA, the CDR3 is TGCGCCAGCAGCGCGGGACAGGACACAGATACGCAGTATTTT. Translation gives CASSAGQDTDTQYF.

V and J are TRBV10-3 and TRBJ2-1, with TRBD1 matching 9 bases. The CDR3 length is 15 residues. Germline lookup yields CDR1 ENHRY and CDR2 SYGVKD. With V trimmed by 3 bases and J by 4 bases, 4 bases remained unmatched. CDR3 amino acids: CAISDPGTGYNEQFF. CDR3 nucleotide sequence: TGTGCCATCAGTGACCCCGGGACAGGGTACAATGAGCAGTTCTTC.

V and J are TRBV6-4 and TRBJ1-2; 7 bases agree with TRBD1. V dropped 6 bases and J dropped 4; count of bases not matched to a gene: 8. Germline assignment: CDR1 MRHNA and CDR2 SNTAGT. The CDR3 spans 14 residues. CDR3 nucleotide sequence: TGTGCCAGCAGCCGGGACAGAAACTCCTATGGCTACACCTTC. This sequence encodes CASSRDRNSYGYTF.

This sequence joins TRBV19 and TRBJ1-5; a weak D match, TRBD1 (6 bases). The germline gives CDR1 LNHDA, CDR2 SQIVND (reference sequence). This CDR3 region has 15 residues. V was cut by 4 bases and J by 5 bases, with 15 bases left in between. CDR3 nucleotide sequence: TGTGCCAGTAGTAAGGGGGGGAGGAGGGATCAGCCCCAGCATTTT. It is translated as CASSKGGRRDQPQHF.

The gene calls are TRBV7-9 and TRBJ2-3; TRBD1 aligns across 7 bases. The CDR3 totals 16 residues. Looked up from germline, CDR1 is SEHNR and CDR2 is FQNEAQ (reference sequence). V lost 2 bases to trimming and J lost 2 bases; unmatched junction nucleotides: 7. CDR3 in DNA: TGTGCCAGCAGCTTATGGGAAGGGGGCATCACAGATACGCAGTATTTT. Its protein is CASSLWEGGITDTQYF. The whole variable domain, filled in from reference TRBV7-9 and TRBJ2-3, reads DTGVSQNPRHKITKRGQNVTFRCDPISEHNRLYWYRQTLGQGPEFLTYFQNEAQLEKSRLLSDRFSAERPKGSFSTLEIQRTEQGDSAMYLCASSLWEGGITDTQYFGPGTRLTVL.

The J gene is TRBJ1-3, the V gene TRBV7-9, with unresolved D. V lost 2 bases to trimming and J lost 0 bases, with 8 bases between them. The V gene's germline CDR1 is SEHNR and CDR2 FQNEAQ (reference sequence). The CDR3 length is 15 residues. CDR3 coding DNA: TGTGCCAGCAGCTTAACAGCTGTCTCTGGAAACACCATATATTTT. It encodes CASSLTAVSGNTIYF.

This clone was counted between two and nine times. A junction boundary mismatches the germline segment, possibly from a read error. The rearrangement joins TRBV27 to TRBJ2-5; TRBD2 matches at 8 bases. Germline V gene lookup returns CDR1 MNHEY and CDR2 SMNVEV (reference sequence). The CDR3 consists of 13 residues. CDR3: CASSLDGRAGWDF. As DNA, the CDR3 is TGTGCCAGCAGTTTAGACGGGAGGGCGGGTTGGGACTTC.

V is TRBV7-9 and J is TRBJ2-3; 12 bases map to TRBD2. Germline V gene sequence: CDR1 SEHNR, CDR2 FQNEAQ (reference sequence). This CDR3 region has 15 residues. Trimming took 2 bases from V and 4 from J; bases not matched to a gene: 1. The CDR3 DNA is TGTGCCAGCAGCTTACTAGCGGGAGGGGCAGATACGCAGTATTTT. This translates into CASSLLAGGADTQYF.

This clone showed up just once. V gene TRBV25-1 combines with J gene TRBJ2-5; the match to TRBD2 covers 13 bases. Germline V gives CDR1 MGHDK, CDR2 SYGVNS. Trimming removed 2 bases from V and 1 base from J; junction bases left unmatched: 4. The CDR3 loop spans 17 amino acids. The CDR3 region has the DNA TGTGCCAGCAGTGAAGGAGGGACTAGCGGGATCCAAGAGACCCAGTACTTC. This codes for CASSEGGTSGIQETQYF.

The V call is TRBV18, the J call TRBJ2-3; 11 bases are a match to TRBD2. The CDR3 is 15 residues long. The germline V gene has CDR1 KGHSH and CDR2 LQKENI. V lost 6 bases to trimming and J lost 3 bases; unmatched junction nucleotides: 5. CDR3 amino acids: CASSDGLAGTDTQYF. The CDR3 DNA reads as TGTGCCAGCTCGGATGGACTAGCGGGTACAGATACGCAGTATTTT.

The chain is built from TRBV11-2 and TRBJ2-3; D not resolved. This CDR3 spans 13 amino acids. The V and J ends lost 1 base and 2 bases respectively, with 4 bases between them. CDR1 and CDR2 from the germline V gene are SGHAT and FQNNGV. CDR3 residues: CASSLGITDTQYF. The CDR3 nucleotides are TGTGCCAGCAGCTTAGGTATCACAGATACGCAGTATTTT.